The present T cell receptor beta chain was sequenced within a study of radiotherapy plus CTLA-4 blockade in lung cancer. The study's findings and limits: TCR clones of tumor origin grew in blood after radiotherapy plus ipilimumab. In blood, early T cell clone dynamics reportedly predicted response best, together with interferon-beta.

This CDR3 comprises 13 residues. The germline V and J ends were trimmed by 7 bases and 3 bases, with 13 bases remaining between them. In germline, CDR1 is WSHSY, CDR2 SAAADI. Generated by immunoSEQ multiplex PCR, the TCRdb table keeps only in-frame clones and is missing some. The top ten clones hold 4% of a sample with approximately 76,000 clones, 78% of them seen once. This clone was seen a few times. What it binds is not known. The receptor was derived from a human donor with non-small cell lung cancer who had a partial response to radiotherapy plus ipilimumab. Some clones in this sample may be carry-over from other donors' samples. The specimen comprised peripheral blood, sampled from a patient treated with radiotherapy plus ipilimumab. V and J are TRBV10-2 and TRBJ2-7; tentative D call: TRBD2 (6 bases). DNA for the CDR3: TGCGCCAGCAAAAACGGGGGAATCTACGAGCAGTACTTC. It yields the protein CASKNGGIYEQYF.